This T cell receptor beta chain derives from a study of a mutant IDH1 vaccine in newly diagnosed glioma. At the level of the study: In some groups vaccination began 4-6 weeks post-radiotherapy; others received it with temozolomide.

This clone showed up just once. Its specificity is unknown. Trimming cost V 3 bases and J 7 bases, with 10 bases left between them. CDR1 is SGHDT and CDR2 is YYEEEE in the germline V gene. The CDR3 extends over 12 amino acids. Data came from immunoSEQ multiplex PCR; TCRdb stores just in-frame clones and leaves some out. The table shows approximately 35,000 clones, with more than 80% occurring only once. Time point indicated: week 47, end of study. A single vaccine dose contained 300 ug of mutant IDH1 20-mer peptide, and topical imiquimod was used with it. There were eight vaccinations for patients, given in weeks 1, 3, 5, 7, 11, 15, 19 and 23.

The receptor comes from a woman in her 40s with glioma. The rearrangement uses TRBV5-6 and TRBJ1-2; D gene unclear. This material consisted of PBMCs, taken from a glioma patient whose treatment included an IDH1 peptide vaccine. The DNA for the CDR3 is TGTGCCAGCAGCTCCGTTGGGGTTGGCTACACCTTC. Encoded protein: CASSSVGVGYTF.